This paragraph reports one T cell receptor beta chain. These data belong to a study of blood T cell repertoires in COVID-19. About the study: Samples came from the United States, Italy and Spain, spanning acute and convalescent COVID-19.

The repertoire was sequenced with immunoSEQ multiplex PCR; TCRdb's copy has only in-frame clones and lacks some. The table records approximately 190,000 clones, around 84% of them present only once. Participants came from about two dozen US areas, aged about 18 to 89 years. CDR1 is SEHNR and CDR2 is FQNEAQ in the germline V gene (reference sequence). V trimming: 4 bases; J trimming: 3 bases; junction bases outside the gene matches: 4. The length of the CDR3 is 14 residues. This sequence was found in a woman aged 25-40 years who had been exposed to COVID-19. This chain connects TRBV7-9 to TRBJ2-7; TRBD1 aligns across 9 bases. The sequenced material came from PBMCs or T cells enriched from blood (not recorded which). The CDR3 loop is CASSSGTGYYEQYF. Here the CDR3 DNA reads TGTGCCAGCAGCTCCGGGACAGGGTACTACGAGCAGTACTTC.